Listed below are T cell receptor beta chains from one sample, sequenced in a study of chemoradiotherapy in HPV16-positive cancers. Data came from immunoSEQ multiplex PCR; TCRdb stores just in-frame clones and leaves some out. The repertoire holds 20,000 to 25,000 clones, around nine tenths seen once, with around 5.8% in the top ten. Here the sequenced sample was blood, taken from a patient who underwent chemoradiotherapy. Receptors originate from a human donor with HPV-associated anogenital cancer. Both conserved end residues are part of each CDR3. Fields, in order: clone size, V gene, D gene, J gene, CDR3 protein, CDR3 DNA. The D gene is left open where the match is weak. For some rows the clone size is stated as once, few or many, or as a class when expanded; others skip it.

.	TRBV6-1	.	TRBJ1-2	CASEYGQNGYTF	TGTGCCAGCGAATATGGACAAAATGGCTACACCTTC
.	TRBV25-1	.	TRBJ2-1	CASSESGLYNEQFF	TGTGCCAGCAGTGAATCGGGACTTTACAATGAGCAGTTCTTC
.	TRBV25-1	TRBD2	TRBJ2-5	CASSALAGGKETQYF	TGTGCCAGCAGTGCCCTAGCGGGGGGGAAAGAGACCCAGTACTTC
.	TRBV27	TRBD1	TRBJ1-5	CASRGTGGYSNQPQHF	TGTGCCAGCAGGGGGACAGGGGGTTACAGCAATCAGCCCCAGCATTTT
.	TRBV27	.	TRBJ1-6	CASSLGTPRDSPLHF	TGTGCCAGCAGTTTAGGGACCCCTCGGGATTCACCCCTCCACTTT
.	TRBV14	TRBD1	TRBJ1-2	CASSHGQGRLFGYTF	TGTGCCAGCAGCCATGGACAGGGGAGATTATTTGGCTACACCTTC
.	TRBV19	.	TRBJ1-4	CASTHRGIDEKLFF	TGTGCCAGTACCCACCGGGGAATAGATGAAAAACTGTTTTTT
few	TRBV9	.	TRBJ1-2	CASSVDRNYGYTF	TGTGCCAGCAGCGTTGACAGAAACTATGGCTACACCTTC
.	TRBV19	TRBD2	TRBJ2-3	CASSNSDLAESTDTQYF	TGTGCCAGTAGCAACTCAGATCTAGCGGAAAGCACAGATACGCAGTATTTT
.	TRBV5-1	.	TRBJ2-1	CASSLEGGFNNEQFF	TGCGCCAGCAGCTTGGAGGGGGGGTTCAACAATGAGCAGTTCTTC
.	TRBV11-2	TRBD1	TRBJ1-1	CASEQGVGTEAFF	TGTGCCAGTGAACAGGGGGTGGGCACTGAAGCTTTCTTT
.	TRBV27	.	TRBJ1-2	CASSSGDSYGYTF	TGTGCCAGCAGCTCGGGGGATAGCTATGGCTACACCTTC
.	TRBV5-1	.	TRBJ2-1	CASSPDKIYNEQFF	TGCGCCAGCAGCCCGGACAAGATCTACAATGAGCAGTTCTTC
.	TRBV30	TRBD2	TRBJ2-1	CAWSAPIPGGPGEQFF	TGTGCCTGGAGTGCCCCCATTCCGGGGGGGCCGGGTGAGCAGTTCTTC
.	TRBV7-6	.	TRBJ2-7	CASTFEVGKGEQYF	TGTGCCAGCACCTTTGAAGTGGGCAAGGGGGAGCAGTACTTC
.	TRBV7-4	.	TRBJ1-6	CASSLRVVYNSPLHF	TGTGCCAGCAGCTTAAGGGTCGTCTATAATTCACCCCTCCACTTT
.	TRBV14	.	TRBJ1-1	CASSQDLAGPAFF	TGTGCCAGCAGCCAAGATCTTGCAGGGCCAGCTTTCTTT
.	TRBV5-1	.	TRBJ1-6	CASSFDSSYNSPLHF	TGCGCCAGCAGCTTTGACAGCTCCTATAATTCACCCCTCCACTTT
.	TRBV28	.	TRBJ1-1	CASSSLKVNTEAFF	TGTGCCAGCAGTTCCCTCAAGGTAAACACTGAAGCTTTCTTT
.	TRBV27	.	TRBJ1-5	CASSPTGLNQPQHF	TGTGCCAGCAGCCCAACCGGGCTGAATCAGCCCCAGCATTTT
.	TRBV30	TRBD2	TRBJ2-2	CAWRLYALAGTNTGELFF	TGTGCCTGGAGACTCTATGCCCTAGCGGGGACGAACACCGGGGAGCTGTTTTTT
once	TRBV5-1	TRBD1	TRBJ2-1	CASSQNPGQVRNEQFF	TGCGCCAGCAGTCAAAATCCGGGACAGGTACGAAATGAGCAGTTCTTC
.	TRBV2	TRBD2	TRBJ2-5	CASSDYGGAKETQYF	TGTGCCAGCAGTGATTACGGGGGGGCCAAAGAGACCCAGTACTTC
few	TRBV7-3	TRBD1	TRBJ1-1	CASRRQGLMNTEAFF	TGTGCCAGCAGACGACAGGGGCTCATGAACACTGAAGCTTTCTTT
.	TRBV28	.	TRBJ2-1	CASNRPISYNEQFF	TGTGCCAGCAACAGACCAATCTCCTACAATGAGCAGTTCTTC